These T cell receptor beta chains were read from a single sample in a study of CD8 T cells in ankylosing spondylitis. TCRdb re-derived calls from the 5' RACE reads in MiXCR, one entry per CDR3 protein. The table has some 250,000 distinct CDR3 sequences, around 11% seen once. The sequenced sample was blood, either unsorted or a sorted T cell fraction (not recorded which). The receptors shown here come from a male donor with ankylosing spondylitis or in good health (not recorded which). The CDR3 runs from the conserved cysteine through the conserved F or W. A D gene is named only where the DNA matches it firmly. For some rows the clone size is stated as once, few or many, or as a class when expanded; others skip it.

D,V,J,size,CDR3,DNA
NA,TRBV20-1,TRBJ2-5,many,CSATLAPTRVETQYF,TGCAGTGCTACATTAGCTCCTACGCGAGTCGAGACCCAGTACTTC
NA,TRBV2,TRBJ2-5,few,CASSGGMRQETQYF,TGTGCCAGCAGTGGGGGAATGCGCCAAGAGACCCAGTACTTC
TRBD2,TRBV15,TRBJ2-3,NA,CATGTSGSGLGDTQYF,TGTGCCACCGGAACTAGCGGGAGTGGGTTGGGAGATACGCAGTATTTT
TRBD2,TRBV12-3/TRBV12-4,TRBJ2-4,NA,CASSPYFSGKTKNIQYF,TGTGCCAGCAGCCCGTATTTTAGCGGGAAGACCAAAAACATTCAGTACTTC
TRBD1,TRBV5-1,TRBJ1-1,many,CASSLGQGDFLTSAAEAFF,TGCGCCAGCAGCTTAGGACAGGGGGATTTCTTAACGAGCGCCGCTGAAGCTTTCTTT
NA,TRBV5-1,TRBJ2-5,many,CASSFTAETQYF,TGCGCCAGCAGCTTTACGGCGGAGACCCAGTACTTC
NA,TRBV10-3,TRBJ2-3,many,CAIAGSADTQYF,TGTGCCATAGCGGGTTCGGCCGATACGCAGTATTTT
NA,TRBV20-1,TRBJ2-6,many,CSATDRHHVLTF,TGCAGTGCCACCGACAGGCACCACGTCCTGACTTTC
NA,TRBV7-2,TRBJ2-1,many,CASRDTGGNEQFF,TGTGCCAGCAGGGACACAGGTGGTAATGAGCAGTTCTTC
TRBD2,TRBV7-9,TRBJ2-2,few,CASSLGLAAGELFF,TGTGCCAGCAGCTTAGGACTAGCCGCCGGGGAGCTGTTTTTT
NA,TRBV5-1,TRBJ1-5,NA,CASASQSNQPQHF,TGCGCCAGCGCAAGCCAGAGCAATCAGCCCCAGCATTTT
NA,TRBV7-2,TRBJ1-5,many,CASSPWVGRAQHF,TGTGCCAGCAGCCCCTGGGTGGGGAGGGCCCAGCATTTT
NA,TRBV7-6,TRBJ1-3,many,CASRGPFRNTIYF,TGTGCCAGCAGGGGACCTTTTCGAAACACCATATATTTT
NA,TRBV5-6,TRBJ2-7,many,CASSLVRRAYEQYF,TGTGCCAGCAGCTTGGTAAGACGGGCCTACGAGCAGTACTTC
TRBD2,TRBV20-1,TRBJ2-1,NA,CSARDQRGGGEQFF,TGCAGTGCTAGAGATCAGCGGGGGGGTGGAGAGCAGTTCTTC
NA,TRBV12-3/TRBV12-4,TRBJ2-2,many,CASRGDRRSGELFF,TGTGCCAGCAGAGGTGACAGACGGTCCGGGGAGCTGTTTTTT
NA,TRBV6-1,TRBJ1-1,many,CASSDRWMNTEAFF,TGTGCCAGCAGTGACAGATGGATGAACACTGAAGCTTTCTTT
NA,TRBV25-1,TRBJ1-1,many,CASSASFATEAFF,TGTGCCAGCAGTGCATCTTTCGCGACTGAAGCTTTCTTT
TRBD1,TRBV12-3/TRBV12-4,TRBJ1-1,NA,CASSGDRGNTEAFF,TGTGCCAGCAGTGGTGACAGGGGCAACACTGAAGCTTTCTTT
NA,TRBV25-1,TRBJ1-1,many,CASSEAVEAEAFF,TGTGCCAGCAGTGAAGCGGTAGAGGCAGAAGCTTTCTTT